The source of this T cell receptor (beta chain) is a study of shared clonotypes between healthy human individuals. Study in general: CD8 memory received one plate per donor, CD8 naive two, CD4 memory three and CD4 naive three.

Looked up from germline, CDR1 is SGHNT and CDR2 is YYREEE (reference sequence). The CDR3 loop spans 17 amino acids. The junction had 8 bases not matched to a gene; V was cut back by 4 bases and J by 2 bases. The study ran the assay at deep level. The data were produced by immunoSEQ multiplex PCR, yet TCRdb's version contains in-frame clones alone and is incomplete. The repertoire holds 110,000 or so clones, with approximately 70% as singletons. The study, taken as a whole, reports: Among a handful of donors, roughly 5% of naive CD4 clonotypes were found in common. Deeper or shallower sequencing was expected to change how clonotypes are shared among donors.

For this clone: Antigen unknown.

Specimen: memory CD8+ T cells sorted from blood. Subset here: CD45RO+ cells pooled with CCR7-negative TemRA cells. The sequence derives from a woman aged 30 to 39 in good health. The V call is TRBV5-4, the J call TRBJ2-6; 8 bases are shared with TRBD2. DNA of the CDR3: TGTGCCAGCAGCCAAGGGGGGACTAGTACTGGGGCCAACGTCCTGACTTTC. Its translation is CASSQGGTSTGANVLTF.